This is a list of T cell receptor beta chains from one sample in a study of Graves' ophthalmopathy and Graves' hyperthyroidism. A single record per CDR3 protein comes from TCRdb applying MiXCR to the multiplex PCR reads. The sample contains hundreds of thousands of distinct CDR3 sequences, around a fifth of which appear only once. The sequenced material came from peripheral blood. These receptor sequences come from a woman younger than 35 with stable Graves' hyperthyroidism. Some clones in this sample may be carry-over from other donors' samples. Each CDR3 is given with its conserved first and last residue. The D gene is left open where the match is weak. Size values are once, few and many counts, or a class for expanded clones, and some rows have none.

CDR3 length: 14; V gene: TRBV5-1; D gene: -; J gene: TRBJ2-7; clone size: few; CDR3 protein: CASSLEWVPYEQYF; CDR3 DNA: TGCGCCAGCAGCTTGGAGTGGGTGCCCTACGAGCAGTACTTC
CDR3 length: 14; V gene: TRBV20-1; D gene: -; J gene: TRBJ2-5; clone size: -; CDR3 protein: CSARDLSGAETQYF; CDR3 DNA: TGCAGTGCTAGAGATCTATCGGGTGCGGAGACCCAGTACTTC
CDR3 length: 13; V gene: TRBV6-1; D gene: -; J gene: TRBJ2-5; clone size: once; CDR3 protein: CASSEVGVATQYF; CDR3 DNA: TGTGCCAGCAGTGAAGTCGGTGTTGCTACCCAGTACTTC
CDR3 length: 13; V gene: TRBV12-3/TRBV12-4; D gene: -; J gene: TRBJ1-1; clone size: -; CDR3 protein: CANRRGGNTEAFF; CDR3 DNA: TGTGCCAACAGACGGGGGGGGAACACTGAAGCTTTCTTT
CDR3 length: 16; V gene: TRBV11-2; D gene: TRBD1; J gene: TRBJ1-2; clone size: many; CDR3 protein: CASSPRQGLIPHGYTF; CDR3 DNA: TGTGCCAGCAGCCCCCGACAGGGGTTGATCCCACATGGCTACACCTTC
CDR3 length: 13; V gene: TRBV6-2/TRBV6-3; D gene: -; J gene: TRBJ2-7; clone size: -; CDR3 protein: CARSFARSYEQYF; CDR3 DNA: TGTGCCAGGAGTTTCGCGCGGTCCTACGAGCAGTACTTC
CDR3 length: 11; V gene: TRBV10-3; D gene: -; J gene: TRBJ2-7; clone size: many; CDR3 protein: CAISKEYEQYF; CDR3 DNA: TGTGCCATCAGTAAGGAATACGAGCAGTACTTC
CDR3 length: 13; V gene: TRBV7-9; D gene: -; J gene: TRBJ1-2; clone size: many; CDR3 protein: CASSSASRHGYTF; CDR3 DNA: TGTGCCAGCAGCTCCGCGTCCCGACATGGCTACACCTTC
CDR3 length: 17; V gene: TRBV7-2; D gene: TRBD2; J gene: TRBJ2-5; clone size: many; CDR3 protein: CASSFAPSGGIQETQYF; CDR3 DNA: TGTGCCAGCAGCTTCGCGCCTAGCGGGGGAATCCAAGAGACCCAGTACTTC
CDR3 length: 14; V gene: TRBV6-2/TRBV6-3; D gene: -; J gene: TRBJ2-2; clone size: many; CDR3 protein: CASSPVGHTGELFF; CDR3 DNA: TGTGCCAGCAGCCCCGTGGGGCACACCGGGGAGCTGTTTTTT
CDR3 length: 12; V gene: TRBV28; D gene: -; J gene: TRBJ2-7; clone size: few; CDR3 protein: CASSFGVSEQYF; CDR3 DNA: TGTGCCAGCAGTTTTGGGGTTTCCGAGCAGTACTTC
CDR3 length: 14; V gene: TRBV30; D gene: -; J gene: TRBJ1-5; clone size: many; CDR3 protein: CAWSVRGGNQPQHF; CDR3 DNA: TGTGCCTGGAGTGTAAGGGGAGGCAATCAGCCCCAGCATTTT
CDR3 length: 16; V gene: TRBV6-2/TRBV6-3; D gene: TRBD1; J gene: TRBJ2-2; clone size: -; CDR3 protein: CASRQSGQGAGGELSF; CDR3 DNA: TGTGCCAGCAGACAAAGCGGACAGGGGGCAGGCGGGGAGCTGTCTTTT